One T cell receptor (beta chain) is described in this entry. Its antigen remains unknown. Other DNA sequences in the sample encode the same CDR3. A deep-level run was used for the assay. The assay was immunoSEQ multiplex PCR, and TCRdb's table has in-frame clones only and misses some. The repertoire holds millions of clones, approximately 94% seen once, with about 1.8% in the top ten. Terminally differentiated effector memory CD45RA+ cells were excluded from the naive CD8 cells, which were CD45RO-negative and positively selected for CCR7. Only Caucasian adults living in Nashville, Tennessee served as donors. This entry belongs to a study of shared clonotypes between healthy human individuals. Study at large: There were three CD4 naive, three CD4 memory, two CD8 naive and one CD8 memory plates per donor. Study findings and constraints: Clonotypes shared by all four sorted-subset donors had higher generation probabilities than non-shared clonotypes.

The material sequenced was naive CD8+ T cells from PBMCs. The sequence derives from a man between 18 and 29 years old in good health. Some clones in this sample may be carry-over from other donors' samples.

The CDR3 spells CASSLGGAEQFF. The CDR3 bases are TGTGCCAGCAGCTTGGGAGGCGCCGAGCAGTTCTTC. The chain carries TRBV5-6 and TRBJ2-1, with D unclear. CDR3 length: 12 amino acids. CDR1 and CDR2 (germline): SGHDT, YYEEEE. Trimming pared 0 bases from V and 10 bases from J, leaving 8 bases between.